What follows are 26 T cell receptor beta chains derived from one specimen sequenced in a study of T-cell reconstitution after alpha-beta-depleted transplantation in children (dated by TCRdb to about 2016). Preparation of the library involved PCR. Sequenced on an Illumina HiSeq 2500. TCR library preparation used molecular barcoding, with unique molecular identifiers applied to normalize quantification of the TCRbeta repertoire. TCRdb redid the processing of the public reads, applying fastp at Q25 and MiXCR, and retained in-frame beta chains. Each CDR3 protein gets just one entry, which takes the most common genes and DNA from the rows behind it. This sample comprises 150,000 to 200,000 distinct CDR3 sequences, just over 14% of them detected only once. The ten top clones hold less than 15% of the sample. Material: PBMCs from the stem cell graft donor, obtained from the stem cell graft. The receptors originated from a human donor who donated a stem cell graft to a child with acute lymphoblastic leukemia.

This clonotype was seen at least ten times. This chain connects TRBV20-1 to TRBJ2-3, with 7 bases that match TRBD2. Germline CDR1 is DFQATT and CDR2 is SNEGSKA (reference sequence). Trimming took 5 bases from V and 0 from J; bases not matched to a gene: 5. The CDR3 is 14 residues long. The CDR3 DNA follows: TGCAGTGCTGCTAGCGGAACTAGCACAGATACGCAGTATTTT. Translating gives CSAASGTSTDTQYF.

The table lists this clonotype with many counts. CDR3 loop: CSIGLAGDEQFF. In nucleotides, the CDR3 is TGCAGCATAGGACTAGCGGGAGATGAGCAGTTCTTC. This chain connects TRBV20-1 to TRBJ2-1; 13 bases line up with TRBD2. CDR3 length: 12 residues. Germline V gene sequence: CDR1 DFQATT, CDR2 SNEGSKA (reference sequence).

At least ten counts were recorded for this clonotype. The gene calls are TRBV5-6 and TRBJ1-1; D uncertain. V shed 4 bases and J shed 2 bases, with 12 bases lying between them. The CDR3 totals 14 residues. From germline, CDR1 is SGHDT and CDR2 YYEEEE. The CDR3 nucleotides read TGTGCCAGCAGCGGTCAGTTCAGTAACACTGAAGCTTTCTTT. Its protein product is CASSGQFSNTEAFF.

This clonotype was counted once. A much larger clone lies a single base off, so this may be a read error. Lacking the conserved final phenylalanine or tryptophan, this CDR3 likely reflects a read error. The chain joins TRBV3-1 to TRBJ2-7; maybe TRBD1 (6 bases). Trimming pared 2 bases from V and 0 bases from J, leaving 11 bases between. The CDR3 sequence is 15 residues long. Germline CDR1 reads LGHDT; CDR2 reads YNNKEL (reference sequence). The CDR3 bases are TGTGCCAGCAGCCAAAGAGGGGACAACTCCTACGAGCAGTACTCC. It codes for CASSQRGDNSYEQYS.

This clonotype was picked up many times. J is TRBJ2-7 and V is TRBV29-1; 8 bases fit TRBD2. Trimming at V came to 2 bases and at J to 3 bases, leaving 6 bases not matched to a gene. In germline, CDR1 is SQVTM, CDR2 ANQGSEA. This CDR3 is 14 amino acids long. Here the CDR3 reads CSVEKAGARYEQYF. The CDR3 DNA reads TGCAGCGTTGAAAAAGCGGGAGCTCGCTACGAGCAGTACTTC.

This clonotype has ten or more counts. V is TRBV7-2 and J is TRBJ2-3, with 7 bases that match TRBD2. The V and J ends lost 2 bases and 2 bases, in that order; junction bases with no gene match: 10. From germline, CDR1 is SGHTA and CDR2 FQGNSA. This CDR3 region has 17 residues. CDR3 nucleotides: TGTGCCAGCAGCTTACGCAGCCCGCTAGCGGACACAGATACGCAGTATTTT. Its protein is CASSLRSPLADTDTQYF.

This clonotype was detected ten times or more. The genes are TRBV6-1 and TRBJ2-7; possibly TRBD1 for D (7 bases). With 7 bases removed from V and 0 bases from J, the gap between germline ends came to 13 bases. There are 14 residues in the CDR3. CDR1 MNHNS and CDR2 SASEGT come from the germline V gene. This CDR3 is CASKVRDSSYEQYF. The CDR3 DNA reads TGTGCCAGCAAAGTGCGGGACAGCTCCTACGAGCAGTACTTC.

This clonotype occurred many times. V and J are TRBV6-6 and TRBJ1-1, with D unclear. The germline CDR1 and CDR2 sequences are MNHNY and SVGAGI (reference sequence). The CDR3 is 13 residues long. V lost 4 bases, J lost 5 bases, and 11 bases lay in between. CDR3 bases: TGTGCCAGCAGTTCTGATTCGGAAACTGAAGCTTTCTTT. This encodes CASSSDSETEAFF.

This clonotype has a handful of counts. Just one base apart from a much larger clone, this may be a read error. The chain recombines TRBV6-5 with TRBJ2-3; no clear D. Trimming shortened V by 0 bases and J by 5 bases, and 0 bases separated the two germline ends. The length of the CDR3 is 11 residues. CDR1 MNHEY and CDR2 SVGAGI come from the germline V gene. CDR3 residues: CASSYSDTQYF. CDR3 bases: TGTGCCAGCAGTTACTCAGATACGCAGTATTTT.

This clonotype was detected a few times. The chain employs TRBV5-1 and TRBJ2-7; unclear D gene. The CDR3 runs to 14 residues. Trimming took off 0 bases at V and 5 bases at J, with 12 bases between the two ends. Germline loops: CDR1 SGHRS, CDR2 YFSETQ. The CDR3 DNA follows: TGCGCCAGCAGCTTGGCGGGCTTTGAGGACGAGCAGTACTTC. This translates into CASSLAGFEDEQYF.

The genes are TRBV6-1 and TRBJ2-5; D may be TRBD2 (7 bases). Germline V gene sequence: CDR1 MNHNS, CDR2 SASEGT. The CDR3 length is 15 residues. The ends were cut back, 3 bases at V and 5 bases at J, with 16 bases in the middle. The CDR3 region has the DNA TGTGCCAGCAGTGATGAGGGGGGGTTTATGGAGACCCAGTACTTC. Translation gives CASSDEGGFMETQYF.

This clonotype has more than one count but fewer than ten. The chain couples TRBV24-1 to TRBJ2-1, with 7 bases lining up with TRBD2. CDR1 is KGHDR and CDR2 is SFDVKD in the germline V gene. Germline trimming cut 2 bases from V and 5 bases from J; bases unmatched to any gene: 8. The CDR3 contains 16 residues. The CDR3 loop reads CATSDWTKRGHNEQFF. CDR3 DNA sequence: TGTGCCACCAGTGATTGGACTAAGCGGGGACACAATGAGCAGTTCTTC.

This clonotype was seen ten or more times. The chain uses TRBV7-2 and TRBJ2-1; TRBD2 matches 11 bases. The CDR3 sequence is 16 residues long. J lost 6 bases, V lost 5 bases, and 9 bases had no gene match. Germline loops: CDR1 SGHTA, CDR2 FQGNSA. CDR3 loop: CASSPSGLAGGNEQFF. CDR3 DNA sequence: TGTGCCAGCAGCCCTAGCGGTCTAGCGGGAGGCAATGAGCAGTTCTTC.

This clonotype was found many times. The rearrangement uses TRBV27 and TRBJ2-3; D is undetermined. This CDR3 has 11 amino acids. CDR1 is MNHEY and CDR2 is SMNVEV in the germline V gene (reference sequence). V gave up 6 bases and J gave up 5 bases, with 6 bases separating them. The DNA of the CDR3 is TGTGCCAGCAGCTTTAAAGATACGCAGTATTTT. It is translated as CASSFKDTQYF.

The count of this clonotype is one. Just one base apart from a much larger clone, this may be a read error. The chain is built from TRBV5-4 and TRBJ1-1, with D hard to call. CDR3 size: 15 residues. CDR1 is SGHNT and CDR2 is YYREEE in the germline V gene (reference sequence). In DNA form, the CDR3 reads TGTGCCAGCAGCTCCGCAGGCAGGATGAACCCTGAAGCTTTCTTT. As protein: CASSSAGRMNPEAFF.

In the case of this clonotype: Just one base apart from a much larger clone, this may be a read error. The CDR3 region is CASSLESDGTGGNGELFF. CDR3 coding DNA: TGCGCCAGCAGCTTGGAGTCCGACGGGACAGGTGGTAACGGGGAGCTGTTTTTT. The V call is TRBV5-1, the J call TRBJ2-2, with 8 bases identical to TRBD1. There are 18 residues in the CDR3. CDR1 and CDR2 (germline): SGHRS, YFSETQ. Germline trimming cut 0 bases from V and 7 bases from J; bases unmatched to any gene: 14.

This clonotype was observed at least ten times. The CDR3, as DNA: TGCGCCAGCAGCTTGGGGACAGGGGCTTCTGAAGCTTTCTTT. The encoded protein is CASSLGTGASEAFF. This chain connects TRBV5-1 to TRBJ1-1; 9 bases map to TRBD1. The V gene end was trimmed by 0 bases and the J gene end by 6 bases; junction bases not matched to a gene: 3. Germline CDR1 and CDR2: SGHRS and YFSETQ. This CDR3 is 14 amino acids long.

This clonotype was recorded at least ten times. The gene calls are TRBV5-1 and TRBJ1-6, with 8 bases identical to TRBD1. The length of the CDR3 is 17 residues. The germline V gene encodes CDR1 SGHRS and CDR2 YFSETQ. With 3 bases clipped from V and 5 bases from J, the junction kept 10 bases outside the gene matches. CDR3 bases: TGCGCCAGCAGCTCATACCCCGGACAGGGAAATAATTCACCCCTCCACTTT. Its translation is CASSSYPGQGNNSPLHF. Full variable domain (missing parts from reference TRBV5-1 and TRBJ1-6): KAGVTQTPRYLIKTRGQQVTLSCSPISGHRSVSWYQQTPGQGLQFLFEYFSETQRNKGNFPGRFSGRQFSNSRSEMNVSTLELGDSALYLCASSSYPGQGNNSPLHFGNGTRLTVT.

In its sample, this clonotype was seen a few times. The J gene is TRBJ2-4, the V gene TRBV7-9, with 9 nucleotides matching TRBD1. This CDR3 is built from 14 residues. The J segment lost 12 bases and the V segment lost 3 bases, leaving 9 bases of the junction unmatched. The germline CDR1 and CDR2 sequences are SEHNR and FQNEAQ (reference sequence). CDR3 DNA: TGTGCCAGCAGCTTGGGGCGAACAGGGGGCAGTCAGTACTTC. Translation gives CASSLGRTGGSQYF.

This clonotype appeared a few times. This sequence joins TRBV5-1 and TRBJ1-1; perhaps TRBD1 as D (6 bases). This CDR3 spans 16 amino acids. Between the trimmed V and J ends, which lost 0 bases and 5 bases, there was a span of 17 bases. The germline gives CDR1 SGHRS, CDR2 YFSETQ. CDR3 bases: TGCGCCAGCAGCTTGGACACGGGGGCTATGGGTACTGAAGCTTTCTTT. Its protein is CASSLDTGAMGTEAFF. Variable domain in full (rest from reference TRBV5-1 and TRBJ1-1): KAGVTQTPRYLIKTRGQQVTLSCSPISGHRSVSWYQQTPGQGLQFLFEYFSETQRNKGNFPGRFSGRQFSNSRSEMNVSTLELGDSALYLCASSLDTGAMGTEAFFGQGTRLTVV.

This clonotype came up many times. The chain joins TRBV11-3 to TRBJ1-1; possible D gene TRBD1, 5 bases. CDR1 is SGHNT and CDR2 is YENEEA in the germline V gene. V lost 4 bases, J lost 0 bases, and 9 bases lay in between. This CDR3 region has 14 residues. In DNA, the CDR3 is TGTGCCAGCAGCTCGGGACTTTTGAACACTGAAGCTTTCTTT. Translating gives CASSSGLLNTEAFF.

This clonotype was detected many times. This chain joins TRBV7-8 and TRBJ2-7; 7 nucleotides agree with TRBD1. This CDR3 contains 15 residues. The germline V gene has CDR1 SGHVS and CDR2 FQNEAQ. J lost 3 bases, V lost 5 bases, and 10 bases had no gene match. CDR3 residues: CASSPYEGASYEQYF. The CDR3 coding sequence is TGTGCCAGCAGCCCCTACGAGGGGGCCAGCTACGAGCAGTACTTC.

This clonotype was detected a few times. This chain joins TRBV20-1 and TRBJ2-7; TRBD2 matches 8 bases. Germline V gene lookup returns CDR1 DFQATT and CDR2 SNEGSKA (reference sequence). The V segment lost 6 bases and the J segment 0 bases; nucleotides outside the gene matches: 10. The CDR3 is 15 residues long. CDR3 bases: TGCAGTGCCGAACCCGCCGGGGGGGCCTCCTACGAGCAGTACTTC. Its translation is CSAEPAGGASYEQYF.

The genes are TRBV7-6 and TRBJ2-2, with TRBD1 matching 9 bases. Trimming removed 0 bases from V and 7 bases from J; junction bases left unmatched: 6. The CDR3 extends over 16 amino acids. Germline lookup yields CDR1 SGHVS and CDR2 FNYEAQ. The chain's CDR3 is CASSLAGTGKDGELFF. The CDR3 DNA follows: TGTGCCAGCAGCTTAGCTGGGACAGGGAAGGACGGGGAGCTGTTTTTT.

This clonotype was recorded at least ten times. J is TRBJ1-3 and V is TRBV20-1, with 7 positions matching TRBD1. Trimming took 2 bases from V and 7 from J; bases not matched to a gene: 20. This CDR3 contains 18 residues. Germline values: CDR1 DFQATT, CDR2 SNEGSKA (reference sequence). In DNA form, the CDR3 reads TGCAGTGCTAGATTGAAGGGACAGAGAAACCCAACCTTTAACACCATATATTTT. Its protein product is CSARLKGQRNPTFNTIYF.

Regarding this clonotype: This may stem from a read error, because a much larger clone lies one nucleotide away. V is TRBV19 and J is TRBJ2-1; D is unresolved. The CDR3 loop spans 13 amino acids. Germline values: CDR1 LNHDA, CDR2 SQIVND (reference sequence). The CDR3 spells CASNSLSYNAQFF. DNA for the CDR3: TGTGCCAGCAACTCCCTTTCCTACAATGCGCAGTTCTTC.